These T cell receptor beta chains were read from a single sample in a study of synovial regulatory T cells in juvenile arthritis. Clones were read by immunoSEQ multiplex PCR, and TCRdb kept only the in-frame ones, dropping some. The table gives some 10,000 clones; the top ten clones make up 0.35% of it. Sequenced input: Treg cells from blood. The receptors shown here come from a donor aged 2-30 years with juvenile idiopathic arthritis. The CDR3 runs from the conserved cysteine through the conserved F or W.

j_call	v_call	cdr3_aa
TRBJ2-2	TRBV4-1	CASSQDPAGLAGELFF
TRBJ2-7	TRBV11-2	CASSPLVPGGEQYF
TRBJ1-2	TRBV5-1	CASSLDQGAVSYTF
TRBJ1-2	TRBV10-3	CAISGARYGYTF
TRBJ1-2	TRBV10-3	CAISDVTTDYGYTF
TRBJ2-3	TRBV11-3	CASSLGLAGPPDTQYF
TRBJ1-2	TRBV18	CASSPLGQGTYGYTF
TRBJ2-3	TRBV30	CAWSNNGRAKYTQYF
TRBJ1-1	TRBV27	CASSFRFYMNTEAFF
TRBJ2-5	TRBV18	CASSPRDTQETQYF
TRBJ2-1	TRBV27	CASSGDYYNEQFF
TRBJ2-1	TRBV11-2	CASSPGGPEQFF
TRBJ1-2	TRBV6-6	CAGRRDSHYGYTF
TRBJ2-2	TRBV27	CASSWTGGVGGELFF
TRBJ2-1	TRBV18	CASSPPLWVNSYNEQFF
TRBJ2-3	TRBV10-3	CAISLAGAPDTQYF
TRBJ2-1	TRBV10-3	CASKWTIHSNEQFF
TRBJ1-5	TRBV29-1	CSASWANNQPQHF
TRBJ2-6	TRBV19	CATGQGGANVLTF
TRBJ2-2	TRBV5-6	CASSSEIRLADTGELFF
TRBJ1-1	TRBV7-8	CASSLRFTEAFF
TRBJ2-2	TRBV4-1	CASSLQGVTTGELFF
TRBJ1-2	TRBV7-9	CASRPYRGGYTF
TRBJ1-5	TRBV6-1	CASALPRRPQHF
TRBJ2-1	TRBV10-3	CAISELELDGSYNEQFF
TRBJ2-3	TRBV7-8	CASSRRTLRDTQYF
TRBJ2-7	TRBV11-2	CASSRTGDRFDEQYF
TRBJ1-2	TRBV7-9	CASSFTGARGISGYTF
TRBJ2-7	TRBV6-6	CASSRYPLAGAYEQYF
TRBJ2-5	TRBV7-8	CASSHQETQYF
TRBJ1-2	TRBV5-6	CASSLPDRVHGYTF
TRBJ1-2	TRBV7-9	CASTLGTYGYTF
TRBJ2-7	TRBV10-3	CAISGGFQAYEQYF
TRBJ1-2	TRBV6-1	CASIIGSRGGYTF
TRBJ1-1	TRBV10-3	CAISESFLNTEAFF
TRBJ2-4	TRBV4-1	CASSQDRGSTEKNIQYF
TRBJ2-7	TRBV6-1	CASSVTTSGNRRKSSYEQYF
TRBJ2-3	TRBV5-6	CASSLTSVTDTQYF
TRBJ1-6	TRBV7-2	CASSLVDREDSPLHF
TRBJ1-6	TRBV12-5	CASGSGQNYNSPLHF
TRBJ1-5	TRBV19	CASSSGTVSNQPQHF
TRBJ1-1	TRBV7-9	CASSLLTREAFF
TRBJ2-1	TRBV7-8	CASSFYNEQFF
TRBJ2-5	TRBV4-1	CASSRGSGTSGRARETQYF
TRBJ2-3	TRBV5-6	CASSSGQNTDTQYF
TRBJ2-3	TRBV12-5	CASGPRVAGVPDTQYF
TRBJ2-7	TRBV5-6	CASSPLGGGDFYEQYF
TRBJ1-1	TRBV5-6	CASSLGINRGQAFF
TRBJ2-2	TRBV6-1	CASSEWWEFGITGELFF
TRBJ2-2	TRBV27	CASSSTVNTGELFF
TRBJ2-7	TRBV11-2	CASSLPPLSYEQYF